These 7 T cell receptor beta chains came from one sample sequenced in a study of blood T cell repertoires in COVID-19. Profiling relied on immunoSEQ multiplex PCR, and the TCRdb table lists in-frame clones only, not all of them. The table has about 200,000 clones, around nine tenths seen once. The sequenced material came from peripheral blood. These receptors were obtained from a man aged 18 to 30 with active or convalescent COVID-19.

The chain combines TRBV6-5 with TRBJ2-1, with D perhaps matching TRBD1 (6 bases). Trimming left V 3 bases short and J 0 bases short, with 12 bases between. The CDR3 extends over 16 amino acids. Germline loops: CDR1 MNHEY, CDR2 SVGAGI. The CDR3 region has the DNA TGTGCCAGCAGTTATGGGCAGGGGAGCTCCTACAATGAGCAGTTCTTC. Translating it yields CASSYGQGSSYNEQFF.

The chain combines TRBV27 with TRBJ1-1; 9 nucleotides match TRBD1. The CDR3 spans 14 residues. V trimming: 7 bases; J trimming: 2 bases; junction bases outside the gene matches: 5. In germline, CDR1 is MNHEY, CDR2 SMNVEV (reference sequence). CDR3 in amino acids: CASKNRGLNTEAFF. CDR3 in DNA: TGTGCCAGCAAGAACAGGGGGCTAAACACTGAAGCTTTCTTT.

The chain carries TRBV29-1 and TRBJ2-7; 8 bases line up with TRBD1. Germline CDR1 reads SQVTM; CDR2 reads ANQGSEA. This CDR3 is built from 15 residues. V was pared by 4 bases and J by 1 base, with 9 bases of the junction left unmatched. CDR3 region: CSVGSPRGQSYEQYF. The CDR3 DNA sequence: TGCAGCGTTGGAAGCCCCAGGGGGCAATCCTACGAGCAGTACTTC.

V usage is TRBV3-1 (or the pseudogene TRBV3-2) and J usage is TRBJ2-7; the match to TRBD1 covers 9 bases. Germline CDR1 reads LGHDT; CDR2 reads YNNKEL (reference sequence). The CDR3 sequence is 14 residues long. With V trimmed by 6 bases and J by 3 bases, 6 bases remained unmatched. CDR3 in amino acids: CASSPGTGLYEQYF. The CDR3 DNA follows: TGTGCCAGCAGTCCCGGGACAGGGCTCTACGAGCAGTACTTC.

To note about this clone: One junction end disagrees with the germline gene, perhaps due to a read error. The chain recombines TRBV7-9 with TRBJ2-7; possibly TRBD2 for D (6 bases). Germline V CDR1 and CDR2: SEHNR, FQNEAQ (reference sequence). The CDR3 sequence is 14 residues long. CDR3 nucleotides: TGTGCCAGCAGCTTAGGTTGGGACTCCAACGAGCAGTACTTC. This codes for CASSLGWDSNEQYF. The full variable domain, with the rest looked up from reference TRBV7-9 and TRBJ2-7, is DTGVSQNPRHKITKRGQNVTFRCDPISEHNRLYWYRQTLGQGPEFLTYFQNEAQLEKSRLLSDRFSAERPKGSFSTLEIQRTEQGDSAMYLCASSLGWDSNEQYFGPGTRLTVT.

The rearrangement links TRBV7-6 to TRBJ2-3; 8 bases map to TRBD1. In germline, CDR1 is SGHVS, CDR2 FNYEAQ. The CDR3 is made up of 16 amino acids. V lost 5 bases, J lost 1 base, and 8 bases stayed unmatched. This CDR3 reads CASSPWTGKGTDTQYF. CDR3 DNA sequence: TGTGCCAGCAGCCCTTGGACAGGGAAGGGCACAGATACGCAGTATTTT. The variable domain in full, with the rest retrieved from reference TRBV7-6 and TRBJ2-3, is GAGVSQSPRYKVTKRGQDVALRCDPISGHVSLYWYRQALGQGPEFLTYFNYEAQQDKSGLPNDRFSAERPEGSISTLTIQRTEQRDSAMYRCASSPWTGKGTDTQYFGPGTRLTVL.

V gene TRBV18 combines with J gene TRBJ1-1; D is unresolved. The CDR3 is 15 residues long. Trimming took off 0 bases at V and 7 bases at J, with 15 bases between the two ends. Per germline, CDR1 KGHSH and CDR2 LQKENI. CDR3 region: CASSPPYSSTLEAFF. The DNA of the CDR3 is TGTGCCAGCTCACCACCGTATAGTTCGACTCTTGAAGCTTTCTTT.